The entry below gives a single T cell receptor beta chain sequence along with its context. This specimen comes from a study of OX40 agonist ivuxolimab in advanced cancers. As for the study in general: Subjects had a mean age of roughly 60 years, with a range of roughly 20 to 79; around 83% were male.

Some clones are missing from TCRdb's copy, which holds only in-frame ones; the method was immunoSEQ multiplex PCR. In the table there are more than 35,000 clones, 65% to 85% of which are singletons. CDR3 length equals 13 residues. CDR1 GTSNPN and CDR2 SVGIG come from the germline V gene (reference sequence). This material consisted of CD4+ or CD8+ T cells sorted from blood, taken in a trial of the OX40 agonist ivuxolimab. This chain links TRBV30 with TRBJ2-5, with D uncertain. The assigned J gene may be wrong: the sequence end matches TRBJ2-7 better. This TCR was sampled from an adult with an advanced solid tumor such as melanoma, head and neck, liver or kidney cancer. This chain's CDR3 is CAWGPVSSYEQYF. The DNA of the CDR3 is TGTGCCTGGGGCCCAGTGAGCTCCTACGAGCAGTACTTC.